This entry lists 18 T cell receptor beta chains sequenced from one sample in a study of CD8+ T cells in alopecia areata. Sequencing templates came from extracted RNA that was reverse transcribed into cDNA. Sequenced by immunoSEQ multiplex PCR; TCRdb stores in-frame clones only, minus some. The table has under 70,000 clones, roughly 96% seen once. The specimen was CD8+ T cells sorted from blood, collected at week 0. Receptors originate from a human donor with alopecia areata.

The chain uses TRBV4-1 and TRBJ2-7; D is undetermined. The CDR3 extends over 13 amino acids. Germline CDR1 MGHRA, CDR2 YSYEKL. The V and J ends lost 7 bases and 2 bases respectively, with 12 bases between them. This CDR3 is CASIGPSPYEQYF. As DNA, the CDR3 is TGCGCCAGCATCGGGCCCTCCCCCTACGAGCAGTACTTC.

V and J are TRBV29-1 and TRBJ1-2; D remains ambiguous. This CDR3 contains 13 residues. CDR1 SQVTM and CDR2 ANQGSEA come from the germline V gene. V was shortened by 7 bases and J by 3 bases, with 15 bases between the two germline ends. The chain's CDR3 is CSALGGQDYGYTF. In DNA form, the CDR3 reads TGCAGCGCCCTGGGAGGTCAGGACTATGGCTACACCTTC.

In its sample, this clone was seen once. This sequence joins TRBV11-2 and TRBJ1-3, with TRBD1 matching 8 bases. V shed 5 bases and J 3 bases; nucleotides not matched to a gene: 9. The CDR3 is 16 residues long. Germline V gene sequence: CDR1 SGHAT, CDR2 FQNNGV. The DNA of the CDR3 is TGTGCCAGCAGCACCCGACAGGGGCGGGGTGGAAACACCATATATTTT. Its protein product is CASSTRQGRGGNTIYF.

The J gene is TRBJ1-5, the V gene TRBV7-8; a weak D match, TRBD1 (5 bases). Trimming removed 3 bases from V and 3 bases from J, with 9 bases in between. The germline V gene has CDR1 SGHVS and CDR2 FQNEAQ. The CDR3 loop spans 14 amino acids. CDR3 protein: CASSFGHINQPQHF. The DNA for the CDR3 is TGTGCCAGCAGCTTCGGACACATCAATCAGCCCCAGCATTTT.

This chain connects TRBV19 to TRBJ2-7; 9 nucleotides align to TRBD1. From germline, CDR1 is LNHDA and CDR2 SQIVND (reference sequence). The junction had 8 bases not matched to a gene; V was cut back by 6 bases and J by 5 bases. The CDR3 is 14 residues long. CDR3 loop: CASRPGTGLDEQYF. CDR3 coding DNA: TGTGCCAGTAGGCCCGGGACAGGGCTCGACGAGCAGTACTTC.

The rearrangement links TRBV4-3 to TRBJ1-2; D uncertain. This CDR3 is built from 13 residues. The V gene lost 3 bases and the J gene lost 4 bases, with 9 bases spanning the gap. Germline V gene data show CDR1 as LGHNA and CDR2 as YSLEER. CDR3 amino acids: CASSQDRAYGYTF. CDR3 DNA: TGCGCCAGCAGCCAGGACCGAGCCTATGGCTACACCTTC.

The V gene is TRBV5-4, the J gene TRBJ2-5, with 7 bases fitting TRBD1. Germline V gene lookup returns CDR1 SGHNT and CDR2 YYREEE (reference sequence). V was clipped by 4 bases and J by 5 bases; unmatched bases: 11. The CDR3 has 15 residues. The CDR3 reads CASSLTGAPSETQYF. CDR3 DNA sequence: TGTGCCAGCAGCCTTACAGGGGCCCCGTCGGAGACCCAGTACTTC.

The rearrangement uses TRBV4-1 and TRBJ2-6; 8 bases match TRBD1. V gave up 10 bases and J gave up 3 bases; unmatched junction bases: 14. The germline V gene has CDR1 MGHRA and CDR2 YSYEKL. The CDR3 sequence is 17 residues long. The CDR3 DNA reads as TGCGCCACCAAACAAGGGACAGGCCGGGGTGGGGCCAACGTCCTGACTTTC. It encodes CATKQGTGRGGANVLTF.

This sequence joins TRBV4-3 and TRBJ2-4; 8 positions agree with TRBD1. There are 17 residues in the CDR3. Germline trimming cut 0 bases from V and 2 bases from J; bases unmatched to any gene: 6. Per the germline V gene, CDR1 is LGHNA and CDR2 is YSLEER. CDR3 protein: CASSQEQGVSTKNIQYF. CDR3 DNA: TGCGCCAGCAGCCAAGAACAGGGGGTTTCGACCAAAAACATTCAGTACTTC.

This chain uses TRBV9 with TRBJ2-2, with 8 bases lining up with TRBD2. CDR1 and CDR2 from the germline V gene are SGDLS and YYNGEE. V was clipped by 0 bases and J by 0 bases; unmatched bases: 10. The CDR3 is 19 residues long. CDR3 residues: CASSVAERELAANTGELFF. The CDR3, as DNA: TGTGCCAGCAGCGTAGCTGAACGGGAACTAGCGGCGAACACCGGGGAGCTGTTTTTT.

The rearrangement links TRBV7-9 to TRBJ1-2; D ambiguous. Between the trimmed V and J ends, which lost 1 base and 0 bases, there was a span of 9 bases. Looked up from germline, CDR1 is SEHNR and CDR2 is FQNEAQ (reference sequence). The length of the CDR3 is 15 residues. CDR3 loop: CASSLGTQTNYGYTF. The CDR3 DNA follows: TGTGCCAGCAGCTTAGGGACCCAGACTAACTATGGCTACACCTTC. The full variable domain, rest sourced from reference TRBV7-9 and TRBJ1-2, is DTGVSQNPRHKITKRGQNVTFRCDPISEHNRLYWYRQTLGQGPEFLTYFQNEAQLEKSRLLSDRFSAERPKGSFSTLEIQRTEQGDSAMYLCASSLGTQTNYGYTFGSGTRLTVV.

The gene calls are TRBV29-1 and TRBJ2-7; 11 bases are a match to TRBD1. The CDR3 runs 15 residues. Germline-derived CDR1 and CDR2 are SQVTM and ANQGSEA. J was trimmed by 0 bases and V by 6 bases; bases with no gene match: 7. The CDR3 nucleotides are TGCAGCGTCGAGGACAGGGGGCCCTCCTCCTACGAGCAGTACTTC. Its translation: CSVEDRGPSSYEQYF.

This chain joins TRBV5-1 and TRBJ2-1; possible D gene TRBD2, 6 bases. This CDR3 is 15 amino acids long. The ends were cut back, 0 bases at V and 5 bases at J, with 12 bases in the middle. Germline assignment: CDR1 SGHRS and CDR2 YFSETQ. In DNA form, the CDR3 reads TGCGCCAGCAGCTTGGTGCCCAGGGAGGACAATGAGCAGTTCTTC. Amino acid sequence: CASSLVPREDNEQFF.

This chain joins TRBV29-1 and TRBJ2-1; 15 nucleotides match TRBD2. The CDR3 totals 15 residues. Trimming removed 3 bases from V and 3 bases from J; junction bases left unmatched: 0. CDR1 SQVTM and CDR2 ANQGSEA come from the germline V gene. Here the CDR3 reads CSVEGLAGGYNEQFF. The CDR3 DNA reads TGCAGCGTTGAGGGACTAGCGGGGGGCTACAATGAGCAGTTCTTC.

This clone is a singleton in its sample. The rearrangement joins TRBV15 to TRBJ2-6, with D possibly being TRBD1 (5 bases). V lost 5 bases and J lost 0, with 8 bases in between. The CDR3 runs to 15 residues. Germline V lookup: CDR1 LNHNV, CDR2 YYDKDF (reference sequence). CDR3: CATSLGASGANVLTF. The DNA for the CDR3 is TGTGCCACCAGCCTTGGGGCCTCTGGGGCCAACGTCCTGACTTTC.

This clone has just one count. The chain joins TRBV27 to TRBJ2-1; D possibly matches TRBD1 or TRBD2 (5 bases each). The length of the CDR3 is 15 residues. CDR1 and CDR2 (germline): MNHEY, SMNVEV (reference sequence). Deletions cut 5 bases from V and 2 bases from J, with 13 bases between. CDR3 protein: CASSPGTVAYNEQFF. DNA for the CDR3: TGTGCCAGCAGTCCCGGGACGGTAGCCTACAATGAGCAGTTCTTC.

This chain connects TRBV5-1 to TRBJ2-1; D not resolved. The V end lost 2 bases, the J end lost 5 bases, and 5 bases lay between the germline ends. Looked up from germline, CDR1 is SGHRS and CDR2 is YFSETQ. The CDR3 length is 12 residues. The CDR3 reads CASSFRNNEQFF. As DNA, the CDR3 is TGCGCCAGCAGCTTCCGGAACAATGAGCAGTTCTTC.

CDR3 region: CASSRRTSGGREQYF. Written as DNA, the CDR3 is TGTGCCAGCAGCCGTAGGACTAGCGGGGGTCGAGAGCAGTACTTC. The chain uses TRBV27 and TRBJ2-7, with 13 bases that match TRBD2. In germline, CDR1 is MNHEY, CDR2 SMNVEV (reference sequence). V dropped 6 bases and J dropped 7; count of bases not matched to a gene: 9. The CDR3 runs 15 residues.